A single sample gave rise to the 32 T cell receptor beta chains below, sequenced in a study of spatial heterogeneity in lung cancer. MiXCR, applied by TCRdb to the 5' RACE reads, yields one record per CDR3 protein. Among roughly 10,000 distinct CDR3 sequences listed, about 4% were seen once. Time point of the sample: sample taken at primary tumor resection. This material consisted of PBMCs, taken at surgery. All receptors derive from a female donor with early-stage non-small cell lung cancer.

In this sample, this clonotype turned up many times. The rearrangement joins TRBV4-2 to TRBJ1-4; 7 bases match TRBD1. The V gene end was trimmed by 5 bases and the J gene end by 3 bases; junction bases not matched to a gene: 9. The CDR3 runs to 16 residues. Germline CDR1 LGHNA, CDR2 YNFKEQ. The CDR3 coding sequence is TGTGCCAGCAGCGTTGACAGGGCGGGAGCTAATGAAAAACTGTTTTTT. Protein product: CASSVDRAGANEKLFF.

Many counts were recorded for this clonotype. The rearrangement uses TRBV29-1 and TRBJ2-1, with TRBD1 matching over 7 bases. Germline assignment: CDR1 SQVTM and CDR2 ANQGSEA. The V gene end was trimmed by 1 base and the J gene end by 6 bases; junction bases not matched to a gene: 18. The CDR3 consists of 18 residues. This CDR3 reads CSVEGSLASRGLFNEQFF. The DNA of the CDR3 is TGCAGCGTTGAAGGCTCCCTTGCGAGTAGGGGGCTTTTCAATGAGCAGTTCTTC.

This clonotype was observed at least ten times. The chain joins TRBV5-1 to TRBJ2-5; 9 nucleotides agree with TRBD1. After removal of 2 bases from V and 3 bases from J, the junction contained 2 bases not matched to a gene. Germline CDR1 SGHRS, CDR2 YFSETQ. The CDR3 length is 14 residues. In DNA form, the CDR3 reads TGCGCCAGCAGCTTTGGACAGGGGAAAGAGACCCAGTACTTC. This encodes CASSFGQGKETQYF. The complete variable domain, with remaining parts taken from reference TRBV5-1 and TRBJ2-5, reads KAGVTQTPRYLIKTRGQQVTLSCSPISGHRSVSWYQQTPGQGLQFLFEYFSETQRNKGNFPGRFSGRQFSNSRSEMNVSTLELGDSALYLCASSFGQGKETQYFGPGTRLLVL.

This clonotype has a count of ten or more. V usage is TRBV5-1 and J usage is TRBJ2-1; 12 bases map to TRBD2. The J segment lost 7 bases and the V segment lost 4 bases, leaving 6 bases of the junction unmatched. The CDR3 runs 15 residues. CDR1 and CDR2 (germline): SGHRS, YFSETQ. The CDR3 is CASSPTSGRVNEQFF. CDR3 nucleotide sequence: TGCGCCAGCAGCCCGACTAGCGGGAGAGTTAATGAGCAGTTCTTC.

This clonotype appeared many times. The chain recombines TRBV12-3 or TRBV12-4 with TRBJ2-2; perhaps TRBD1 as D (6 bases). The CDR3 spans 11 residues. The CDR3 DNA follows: TGTGCATCAGGGGACACCGGGGAGCTGTTTTTT. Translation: CASGDTGELFF.

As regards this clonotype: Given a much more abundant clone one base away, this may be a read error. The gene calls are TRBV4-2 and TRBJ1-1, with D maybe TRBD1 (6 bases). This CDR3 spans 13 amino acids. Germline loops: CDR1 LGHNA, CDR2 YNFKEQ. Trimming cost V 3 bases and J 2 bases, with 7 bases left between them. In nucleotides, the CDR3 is TGTGCCAGCAGCCAGGACAGCAACACTGAAGCTTTCTTT. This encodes CASSQDSNTEAFF.

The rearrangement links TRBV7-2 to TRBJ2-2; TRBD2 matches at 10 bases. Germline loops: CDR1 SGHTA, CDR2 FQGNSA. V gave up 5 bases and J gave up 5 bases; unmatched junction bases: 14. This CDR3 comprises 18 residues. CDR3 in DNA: TGTGCCAGCAGCCGGCCACCTAGCGGGGGAATGGGAACCGGGGAGCTGTTTTTT. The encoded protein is CASSRPPSGGMGTGELFF.

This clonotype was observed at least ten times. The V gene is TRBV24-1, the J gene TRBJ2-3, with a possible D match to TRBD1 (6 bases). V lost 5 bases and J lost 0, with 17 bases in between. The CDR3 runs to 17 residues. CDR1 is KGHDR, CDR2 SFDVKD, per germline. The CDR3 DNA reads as TGTGCCACCAGTGCCATGTGGGGGCTAGATAGCACAGATACGCAGTATTTT. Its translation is CATSAMWGLDSTDTQYF.

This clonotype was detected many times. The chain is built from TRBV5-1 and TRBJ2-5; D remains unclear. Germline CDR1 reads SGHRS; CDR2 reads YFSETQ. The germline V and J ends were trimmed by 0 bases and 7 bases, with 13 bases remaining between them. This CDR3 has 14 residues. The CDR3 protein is CASSLAGEMGTQYF. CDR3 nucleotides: TGCGCCAGCAGCTTGGCTGGCGAGATGGGGACCCAGTACTTC. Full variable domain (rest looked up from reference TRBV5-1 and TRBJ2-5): KAGVTQTPRYLIKTRGQQVTLSCSPISGHRSVSWYQQTPGQGLQFLFEYFSETQRNKGNFPGRFSGRQFSNSRSEMNVSTLELGDSALYLCASSLAGEMGTQYFGPGTRLLVL.

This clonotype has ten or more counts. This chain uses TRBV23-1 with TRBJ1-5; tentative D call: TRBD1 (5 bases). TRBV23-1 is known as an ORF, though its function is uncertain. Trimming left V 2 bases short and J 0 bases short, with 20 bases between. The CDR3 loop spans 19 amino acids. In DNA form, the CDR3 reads TGCGCCAGCAGTCAACCCTCGGGGCGCCCTACCTATAGCAATCAGCCCCAGCATTTT. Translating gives CASSQPSGRPTYSNQPQHF.

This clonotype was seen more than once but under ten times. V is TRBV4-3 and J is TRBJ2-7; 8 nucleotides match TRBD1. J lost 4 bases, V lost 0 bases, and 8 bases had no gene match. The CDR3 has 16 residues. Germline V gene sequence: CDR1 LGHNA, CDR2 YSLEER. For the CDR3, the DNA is TGCGCCAGCAGCCAAGATGGAACAGGGGGGAGGTACGAGCAGTACTTC. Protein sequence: CASSQDGTGGRYEQYF.

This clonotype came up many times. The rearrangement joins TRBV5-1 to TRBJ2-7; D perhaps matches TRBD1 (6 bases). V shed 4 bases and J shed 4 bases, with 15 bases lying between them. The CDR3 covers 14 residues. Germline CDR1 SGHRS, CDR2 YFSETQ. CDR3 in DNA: TGCGCCAGCAGCGAGGGTCCAGGGGAGTACGAGCAGTACTTC. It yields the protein CASSEGPGEYEQYF.

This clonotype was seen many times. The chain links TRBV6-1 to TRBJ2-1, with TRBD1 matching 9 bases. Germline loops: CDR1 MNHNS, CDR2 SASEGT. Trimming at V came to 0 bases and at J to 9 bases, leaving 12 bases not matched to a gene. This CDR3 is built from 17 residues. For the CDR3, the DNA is TGTGCCAGCAGTGAAGCATCCCCGGGACAGGGTACTGTTGAGCAGTTCTTC. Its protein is CASSEASPGQGTVEQFF.

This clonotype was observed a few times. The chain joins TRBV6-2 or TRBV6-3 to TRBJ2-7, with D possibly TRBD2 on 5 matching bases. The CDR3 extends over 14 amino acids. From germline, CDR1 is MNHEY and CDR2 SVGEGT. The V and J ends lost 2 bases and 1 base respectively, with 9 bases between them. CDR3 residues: CASSYQSGSYEQYF. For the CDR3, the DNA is TGTGCCAGCAGTTACCAGAGCGGTTCCTACGAGCAGTACTTC.

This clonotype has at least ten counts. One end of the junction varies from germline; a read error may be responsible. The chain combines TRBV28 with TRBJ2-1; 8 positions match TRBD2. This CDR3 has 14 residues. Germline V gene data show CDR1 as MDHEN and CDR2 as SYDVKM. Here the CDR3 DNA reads TGTGTCAGCAGTTTAGCGGGGTCCTACAATGAGCAGTTCTTC. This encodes CVSSLAGSYNEQFF.

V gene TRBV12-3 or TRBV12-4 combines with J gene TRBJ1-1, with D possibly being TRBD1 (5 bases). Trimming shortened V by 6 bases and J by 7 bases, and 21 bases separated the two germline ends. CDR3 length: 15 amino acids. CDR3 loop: CASSPRKAGASEAFF. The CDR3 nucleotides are TGTGCCAGCAGCCCCCGCAAAGCTGGGGCCAGTGAAGCTTTCTTT.

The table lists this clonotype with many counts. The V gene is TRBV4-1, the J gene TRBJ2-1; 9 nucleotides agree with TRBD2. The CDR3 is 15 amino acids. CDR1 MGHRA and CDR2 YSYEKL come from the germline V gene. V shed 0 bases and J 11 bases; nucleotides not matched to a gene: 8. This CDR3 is CASSQDRASGAQQFF. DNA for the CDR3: TGCGCCAGCAGCCAAGATAGAGCTAGCGGGGCCCAGCAGTTCTTC.

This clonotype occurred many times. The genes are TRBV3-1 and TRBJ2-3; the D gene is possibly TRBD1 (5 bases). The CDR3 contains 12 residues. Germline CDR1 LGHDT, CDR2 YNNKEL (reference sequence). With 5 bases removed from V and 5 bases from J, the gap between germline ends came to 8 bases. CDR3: CASSFRGDTQYF. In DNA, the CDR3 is TGTGCCAGCAGCTTTAGGGGAGATACGCAGTATTTT.

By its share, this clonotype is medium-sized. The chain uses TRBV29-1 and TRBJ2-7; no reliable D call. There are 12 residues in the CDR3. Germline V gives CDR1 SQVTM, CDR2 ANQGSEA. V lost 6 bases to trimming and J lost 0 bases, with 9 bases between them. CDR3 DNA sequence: TGCAGCGTAACAGAGACCTCCTACGAGCAGTACTTC. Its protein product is CSVTETSYEQYF.

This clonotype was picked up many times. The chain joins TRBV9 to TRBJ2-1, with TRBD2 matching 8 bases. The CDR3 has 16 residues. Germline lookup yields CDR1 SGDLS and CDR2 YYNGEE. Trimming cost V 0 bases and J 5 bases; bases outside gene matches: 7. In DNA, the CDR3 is TGTGCCAGCAGCGTAGGGGGTAGCGGGAAAGACAATGAGCAGTTCTTC. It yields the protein CASSVGGSGKDNEQFF.

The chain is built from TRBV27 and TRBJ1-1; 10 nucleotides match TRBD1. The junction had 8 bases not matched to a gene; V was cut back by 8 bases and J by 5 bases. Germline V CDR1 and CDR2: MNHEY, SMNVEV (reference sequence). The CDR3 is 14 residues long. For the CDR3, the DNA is TGTGCCAGCGGGACAGGGGCGCAGCCTACTGAAGCTTTCTTT. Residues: CASGTGAQPTEAFF.

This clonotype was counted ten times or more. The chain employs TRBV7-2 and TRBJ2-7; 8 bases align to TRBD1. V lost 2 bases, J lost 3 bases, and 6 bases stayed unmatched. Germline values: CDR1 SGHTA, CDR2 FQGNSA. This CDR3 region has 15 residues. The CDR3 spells CASSLMGQAIYEQYF. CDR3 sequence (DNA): TGTGCCAGCAGCTTAATGGGACAGGCAATCTACGAGCAGTACTTC.

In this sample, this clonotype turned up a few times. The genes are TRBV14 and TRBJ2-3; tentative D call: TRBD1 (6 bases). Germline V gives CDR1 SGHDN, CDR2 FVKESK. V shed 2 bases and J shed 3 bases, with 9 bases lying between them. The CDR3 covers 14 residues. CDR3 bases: TGTGCCAGCAGCCAAAACGGACAGACAGATACGCAGTATTTT. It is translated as CASSQNGQTDTQYF.

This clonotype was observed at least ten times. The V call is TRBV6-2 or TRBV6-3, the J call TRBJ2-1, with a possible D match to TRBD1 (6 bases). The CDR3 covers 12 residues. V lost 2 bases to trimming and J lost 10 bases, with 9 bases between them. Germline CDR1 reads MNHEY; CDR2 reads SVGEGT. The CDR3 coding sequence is TGTGCCAGCAGTTACGATAGGGGGGAGCAGTTCTTC. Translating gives CASSYDRGEQFF.

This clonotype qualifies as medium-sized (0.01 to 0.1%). The CDR3 DNA sequence: TGTGCCAGCAGTTACCTGAGACTAGCGGGCACCGGGGAGCTGTTTTTT. It yields the protein CASSYLRLAGTGELFF. The J gene is TRBJ2-2, the V gene TRBV6-6; 10 positions agree with TRBD2. This CDR3 has 16 residues. Germline CDR1 reads MNHNY; CDR2 reads SVGAGI (reference sequence). Trimming took 2 bases from V and 4 from J; bases not matched to a gene: 4.

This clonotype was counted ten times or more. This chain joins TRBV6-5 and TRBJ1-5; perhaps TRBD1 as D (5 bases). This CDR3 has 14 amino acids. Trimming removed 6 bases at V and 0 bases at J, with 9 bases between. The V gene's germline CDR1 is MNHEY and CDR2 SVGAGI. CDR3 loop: CASRRQYSNQPQHF. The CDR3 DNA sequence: TGTGCCAGCAGGAGACAGTATAGCAATCAGCCCCAGCATTTT.

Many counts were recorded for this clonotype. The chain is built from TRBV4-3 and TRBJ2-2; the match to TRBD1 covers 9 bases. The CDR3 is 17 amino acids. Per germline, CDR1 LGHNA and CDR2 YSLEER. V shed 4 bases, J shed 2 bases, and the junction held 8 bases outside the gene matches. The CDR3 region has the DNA TGCGCCAGCAGCCTAGAACCGGGACAGGGAAACACCGGGGAGCTGTTTTTT. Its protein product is CASSLEPGQGNTGELFF.

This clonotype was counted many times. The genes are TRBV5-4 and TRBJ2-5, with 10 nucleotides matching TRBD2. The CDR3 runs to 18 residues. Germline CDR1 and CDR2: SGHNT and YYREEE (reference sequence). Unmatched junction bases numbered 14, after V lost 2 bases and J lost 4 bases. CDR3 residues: CASSFMSGSGGAGETQYF. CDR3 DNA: TGTGCCAGCAGCTTCATGTCGGGGAGCGGGGGGGCCGGAGAGACCCAGTACTTC.

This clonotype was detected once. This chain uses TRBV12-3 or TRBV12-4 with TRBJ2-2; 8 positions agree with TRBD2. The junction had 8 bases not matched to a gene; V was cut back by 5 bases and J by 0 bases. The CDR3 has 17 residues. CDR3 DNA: TGTGCCAGCAGTCCTAGAGGGACTAGACCGAACACCGGGGAGCTGTTTTTT. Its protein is CASSPRGTRPNTGELFF.

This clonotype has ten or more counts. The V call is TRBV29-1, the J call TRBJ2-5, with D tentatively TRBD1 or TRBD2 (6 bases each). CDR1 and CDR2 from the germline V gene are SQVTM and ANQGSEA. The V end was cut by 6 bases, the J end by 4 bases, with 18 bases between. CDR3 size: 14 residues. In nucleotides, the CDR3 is TGCAGCGTCCGGTCGGGAGAAGGGGGAGAGACCCAGTACTTC. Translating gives CSVRSGEGGETQYF.

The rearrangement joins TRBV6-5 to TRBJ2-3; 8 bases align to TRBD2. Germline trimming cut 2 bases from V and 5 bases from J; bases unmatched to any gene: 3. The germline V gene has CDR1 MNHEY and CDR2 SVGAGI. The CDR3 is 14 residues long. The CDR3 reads CASSYTGTRDTQYF. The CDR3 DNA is TGTGCCAGCAGTTACACCGGGACTAGAGATACGCAGTATTTT.

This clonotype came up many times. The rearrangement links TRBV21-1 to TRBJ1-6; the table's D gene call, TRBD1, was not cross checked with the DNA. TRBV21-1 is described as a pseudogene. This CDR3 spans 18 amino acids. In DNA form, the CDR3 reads TGTGCCAGCAGCAAAGTTAGGGTCGGACAGTGGGATAATTCACCCCTCCACTTT. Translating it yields CASSKVRVGQWDNSPLHF.